This T cell receptor (beta chain) is from a study of T-cell memory formation after mild COVID-19. Study conclusions and caveats: Memory sampled before infection contained some responding clones, suggesting cross-reactive memory joined.

In this sample, this clonotype turned up a few times. What it binds is not known. TCRdb fed the 5' RACE reads into MiXCR, producing one record per CDR3 protein. This table holds a few hundred thousand distinct CDR3 sequences, over 8.5% found once. V lost 3 bases, J lost 4 bases, and 7 bases lay in between. Per the germline V gene, CDR1 is KGHSH and CDR2 is LQKENI. This CDR3 region has 13 residues. The chain employs TRBV18 and TRBJ1-5; D is undetermined. This sequence originates from a man aged 18-30 years who had mild COVID-19 (a few samples of this study predate the infection). Cell type and time point are not known. Sequencing was performed on PBMCs or a T cell subset sorted from them (not recorded which). CDR3 loop: CASSPEANQPQHF. CDR3 nucleotide sequence: TGTGCCAGCTCACCGGAGGCGAATCAGCCCCAGCATTTT.